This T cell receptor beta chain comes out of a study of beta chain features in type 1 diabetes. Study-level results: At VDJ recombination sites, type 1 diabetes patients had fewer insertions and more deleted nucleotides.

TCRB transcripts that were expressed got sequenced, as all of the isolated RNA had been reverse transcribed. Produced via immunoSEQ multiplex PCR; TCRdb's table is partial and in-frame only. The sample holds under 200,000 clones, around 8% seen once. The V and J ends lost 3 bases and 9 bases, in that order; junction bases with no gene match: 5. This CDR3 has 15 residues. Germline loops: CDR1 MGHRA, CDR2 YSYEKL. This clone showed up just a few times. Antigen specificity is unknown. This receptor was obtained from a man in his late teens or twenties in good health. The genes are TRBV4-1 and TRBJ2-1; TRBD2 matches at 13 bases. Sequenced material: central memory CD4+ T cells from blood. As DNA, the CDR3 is TGCGCCAGCAGCCAGACTAGCGGGAGGTCCCCTGAGCAGTTCTTC. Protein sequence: CASSQTSGRSPEQFF.